These T cell receptor beta chains were read from a single sample in a study of shared clonotypes between healthy human individuals. The protocol was immunoSEQ multiplex PCR, while the TCRdb copy is restricted to in-frame clones and leaves out a portion. The sample lists some 680,000 clones; around 78% were seen once. The sequenced material came from memory CD4+ T cells sorted from blood. These receptors all come from a woman aged 25 to 39 in good health. CDR3s include the opening cysteine and the closing phenylalanine or tryptophan. The D gene is left open where the match is weak. Some rows have no size entry. The others give once, few or many, or a class for an expanded clone.

. TRBJ1-4 TRBV19 . TGTGCCACCCGGGACTTCGTCGGTGAAAAACTGTTTTTT CATRDFVGEKLFF
. TRBJ2-5 TRBV5-6 . TGTGCCAGCAGCTTGGCCAAAGGATCAGCGGCGTACCAAGAGACCCAGTACTTC CASSLAKGSAAYQETQYF
once TRBJ2-2 TRBV28 TRBD2 TGTGCCAGCAGTCCAAGACCGGGACTAGCGGGCACCGGGGAGCTGTTTTTT CASSPRPGLAGTGELFF
few TRBJ1-2 TRBV4-1 . TGCGCCAGCAGCCAAGTCCACCGTCGGGGCAGCATCAAAAGCTATGGCTACACCTTC CASSQVHRRGSIKSYGYTF
. TRBJ2-7 TRBV15 TRBD2 TGTGCCACCAGCGAGCGGGAGAAGACCTACGAGCAGTACTTC CATSEREKTYEQYF
. TRBJ2-5 TRBV2 . TGTGCCAGCAGTAGCCCGGGGACGACCAAGTGGACCCAGTACTTC CASSSPGTTKWTQYF
. TRBJ2-5 TRBV27 . TGTGCCAGCAGTTCCCTGGGGGACATAGAGACCCAGTACTTC CASSSLGDIETQYF
few TRBJ1-4 TRBV7-2 . TGTGCCAGCAGCCAGGATATGGGAAAACTGTTTTTT CASSQDMGKLFF
. TRBJ2-7 TRBV10-3 . TGTGCCATCAGTGAACGGACCCCCGAGCAGTACTTC CAISERTPEQYF
few TRBJ2-5 TRBV10-3 . TGTGCCAGTGGGACCTCCGAAGAGACCCAGTACTTC CASGTSEETQYF
. TRBJ1-1 TRBV28 TRBD1 TGTGCCAGCGGGTTAACAGGGGTGATCACTGAAGCTTTCTTT CASGLTGVITEAFF
. TRBJ1-5 TRBV28 . TGTGCCAGCAGTTTCGGGGCCGCGAATCAGCCCCAGCATTTT CASSFGAANQPQHF
. TRBJ2-3 TRBV27 . TGTGCCAGCAGTTTATCTCGGCCACGTACGCAGTATTTT CASSLSRPRTQYF
. TRBJ1-2 TRBV5-4 . TGTGCCAGCAGCCCTATCGCGGACAGCCTCTATGGCTACACCTTC CASSPIADSLYGYTF
once TRBJ2-1 TRBV10-1 TRBD2 TGCGCCAGCAGTTCCGGGACTAGCGGGAGAGCCTACAATGAGCAGTTCTTC CASSSGTSGRAYNEQFF